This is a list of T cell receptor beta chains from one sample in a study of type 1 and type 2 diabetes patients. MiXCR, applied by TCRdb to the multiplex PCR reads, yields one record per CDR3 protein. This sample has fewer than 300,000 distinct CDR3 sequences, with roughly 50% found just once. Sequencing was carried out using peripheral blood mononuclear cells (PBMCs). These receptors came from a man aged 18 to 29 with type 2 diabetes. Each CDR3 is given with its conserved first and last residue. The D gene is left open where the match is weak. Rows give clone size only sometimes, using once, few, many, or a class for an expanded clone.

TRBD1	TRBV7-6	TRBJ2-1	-	CASSEDRAYNEQFF	TGTGCCAGCAGCGAGGACAGGGCCTACAATGAGCAGTTCTTC
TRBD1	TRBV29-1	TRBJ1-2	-	CSAGQGRDYGYTF	TGCAGCGCTGGACAGGGCAGGGACTATGGCTACACCTTC
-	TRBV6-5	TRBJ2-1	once	CASSYSILASTYNEQFF	TGTGCCAGCAGTTACTCGATTCTAGCGAGTACCTACAATGAGCAGTTCTTC
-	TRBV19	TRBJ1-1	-	CASSQGTYSEAFF	TGTGCCAGTAGCCAGGGGACATACTCTGAAGCTTTCTTT
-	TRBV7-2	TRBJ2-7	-	CASSLGIGVETKQYF	TGTGCCAGCAGCTTAGGAATAGGGGTCGAGACCAAGCAGTACTTC
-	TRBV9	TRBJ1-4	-	CASSGGGTNEKLFF	TGTGCCAGCAGCGGGGGGGGCACTAATGAAAAACTGTTTTTT
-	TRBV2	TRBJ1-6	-	CASTSQGQKVSPLHF	TGTGCCAGCACCTCCCAGGGACAAAAAGTTTCACCCCTCCACTTT
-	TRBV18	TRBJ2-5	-	CASSPAQRQETQYF	TGTGCCAGCTCTCCTGCACAGAGGCAAGAGACCCAGTACTTC
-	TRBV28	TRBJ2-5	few	CASSSGDIRETQYF	TGTGCCAGCAGTAGCGGAGACATAAGAGAGACCCAGTACTTC
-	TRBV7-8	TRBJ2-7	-	CASSLGRDNYEQYF	TGTGCCAGCAGCTTAGGTCGGGACAACTACGAGCAGTACTTC
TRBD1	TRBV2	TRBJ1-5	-	CASSEAGGIREPQHF	TGTGCCAGCAGTGAGGCAGGGGGCATCCGGGAGCCCCAGCATTTT
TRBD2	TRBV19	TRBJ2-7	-	CASRLRRESHEQYF	TGTGCCAGTAGGTTACGGCGGGAGAGCCACGAGCAGTACTTC
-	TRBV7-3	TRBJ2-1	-	CASSDERTRAYNEQFF	TGCGCCAGCAGTGACGAGCGGACACGCGCCTACAATGAGCAGTTCTTC
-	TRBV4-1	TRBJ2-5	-	CASSRGPEGGPQETQYF	TGCGCCAGCAGCCGGGGGCCAGAAGGGGGACCGCAAGAGACCCAGTACTTC
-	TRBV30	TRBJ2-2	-	CAWRRANTGELFF	TGTGCCTGGAGGCGGGCGAACACCGGGGAGCTGTTTTTT
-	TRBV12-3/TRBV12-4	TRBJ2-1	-	CASHGGSSYNEQFF	TGTGCCAGCCATGGGGGGAGCTCCTACAATGAGCAGTTCTTC
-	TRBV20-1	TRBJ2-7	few	CSALNRDTSSYEQYF	TGCAGTGCTTTAAACCGGGACACCAGCTCCTACGAGCAGTACTTC
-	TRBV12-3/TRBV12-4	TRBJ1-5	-	CASSLSGVINQPQHF	TGTGCCAGCAGTTTGTCAGGGGTAATCAATCAGCCCCAGCATTTT
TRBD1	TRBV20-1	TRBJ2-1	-	CSAGDRDNEQFF	TGCAGTGCTGGGGACAGGGACAATGAGCAGTTCTTC
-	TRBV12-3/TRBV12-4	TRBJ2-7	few	CASSQAEQYF	TGTGCCAGCAGTCAGGCCGAGCAGTACTTC
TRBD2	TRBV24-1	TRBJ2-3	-	CATSESGGRSTDTQYF	TGTGCCACCAGTGAGTCTGGCGGGAGGAGCACAGATACGCAGTATTTT
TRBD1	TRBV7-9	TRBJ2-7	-	CASTMDRVRPTYEQYF	TGTGCCAGCACCATGGACAGGGTGCGGCCAACCTACGAGCAGTACTTC
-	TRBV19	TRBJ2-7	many	CASSRTVNYEQYF	TGTGCCAGTAGTCGGACAGTAAATTACGAGCAGTACTTC
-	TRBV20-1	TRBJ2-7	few	CSARQGVNEQYF	TGCAGTGCTAGGCAGGGTGTCAACGAGCAGTACTTC